This T cell receptor beta chain was sequenced in a study of shared clonotypes between healthy human individuals. With regard to this clone: Its antigen is currently unknown.

Study results and limitations: Owing to a small donor count, the genetic and exposure-history diversity represented was limited. Depth of sequencing was expected to influence donor clonotype sharing.

As defined, naive CD8 cells were CD45RO-negative and positively selected for CCR7, with terminally differentiated effector memory CD45RA+ cells excluded. The donors, all of them Caucasian adults, lived in Nashville, Tennessee. CDR3 size: 15 residues. Trimming cost V 6 bases and J 0 bases, with 15 bases left between them. Per the germline V gene, CDR1 is SGHVS and CDR2 is FQNEAQ. Sequenced by immunoSEQ multiplex PCR; TCRdb stores in-frame clones only, minus some. The table shows some 2.1 million clones, with roughly 93% occurring only once. This receptor was obtained from a man aged 18 to 29 in good health. Some clones in this sample may be carry-over from other donors' samples. The source material was naive CD8+ T cells from PBMCs. The chain employs TRBV7-8 and TRBJ2-7, with TRBD2 as a possible D gene (6 bases). CDR3 residues: CASSSPGTHSYEQYF. CDR3 DNA sequence: TGTGCCAGCAGTTCCCCCGGGACTCACTCCTACGAGCAGTACTTC.